This T cell receptor beta chain was obtained from a study of graft-versus-host responses after intestinal transplantation. As for the study in general: Recipients were given multivisceral, liver-intestinal, or isolated intestinal transplants. All recipients got anti-thymocyte globulin induction, then tacrolimus and steroids for around three years. General study findings and limits: Recipient-marrow GvH clones were detected, some having first appeared in ileum or blood. Early after transplant, HvG declines were associated with peak levels of circulating GvH clones.

Per germline, CDR1 SGHTA and CDR2 FQGNSA. V lost 0 bases to trimming and J lost 1 base, with 11 bases between them. The CDR3 totals 16 residues. Profiled with immunoSEQ multiplex PCR; TCRdb holds only in-frame clones, not every one. The sample yields some 97,000 clones, roughly 87% seen once. This clone appeared a few times. What it binds is unknown. This clonotype was obtained from a human donor who was the organ donor for an intestinal transplant. Material: unstimulated CD4+ T cells sorted from spleen or lymph node cells, obtained before transplant. V usage is TRBV7-2 and J usage is TRBJ2-3, with D maybe TRBD1 (6 bases). The CDR3 protein is CASSLATQGGTDTQYF. The DNA for the CDR3 is TGTGCCAGCAGCTTAGCGACACAGGGAGGCACAGATACGCAGTATTTT.